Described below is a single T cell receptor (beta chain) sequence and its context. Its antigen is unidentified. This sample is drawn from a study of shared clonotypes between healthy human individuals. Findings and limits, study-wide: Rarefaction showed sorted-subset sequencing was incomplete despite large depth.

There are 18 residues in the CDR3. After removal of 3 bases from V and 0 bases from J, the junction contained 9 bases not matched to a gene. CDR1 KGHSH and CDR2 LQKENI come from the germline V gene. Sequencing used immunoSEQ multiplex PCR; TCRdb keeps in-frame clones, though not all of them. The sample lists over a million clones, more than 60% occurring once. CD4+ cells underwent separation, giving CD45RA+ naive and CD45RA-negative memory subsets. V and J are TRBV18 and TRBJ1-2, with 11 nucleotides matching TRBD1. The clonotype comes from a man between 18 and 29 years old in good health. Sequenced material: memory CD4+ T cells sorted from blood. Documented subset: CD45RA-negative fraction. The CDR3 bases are TGTGCCAGCTCACCTTCCGGGACAGGGGGAACATCTAACTATGGCTACACCTTC. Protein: CASSPSGTGGTSNYGYTF. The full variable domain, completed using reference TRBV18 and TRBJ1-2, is NAGVMQNPRHLVRRRGQEARLRCSPMKGHSHVYWYRQLPEEGLKFMVYLQKENIIDESGMPKERFSAEFPKEGPSILRIQQVVRGDSAAYFCASSPSGTGGTSNYGYTFGSGTRLTVV.